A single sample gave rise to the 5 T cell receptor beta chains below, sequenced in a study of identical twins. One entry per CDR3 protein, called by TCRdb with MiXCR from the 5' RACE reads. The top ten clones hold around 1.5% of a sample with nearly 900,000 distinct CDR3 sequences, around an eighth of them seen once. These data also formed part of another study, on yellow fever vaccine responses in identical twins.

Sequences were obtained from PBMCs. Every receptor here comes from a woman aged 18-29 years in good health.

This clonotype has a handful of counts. CDR3 region: CAISQPRGGSGRNEQFF. As DNA, the CDR3 is TGTGCCATCAGTCAACCCCGGGGGGGTTCTGGGCGCAATGAGCAGTTCTTC. The chain recombines TRBV10-3 with TRBJ2-1, with 8 nucleotides matching TRBD2. Germline values: CDR1 ENHRY, CDR2 SYGVKD. With V trimmed by 5 bases and J by 6 bases, 15 bases remained unmatched. The CDR3 sequence is 17 residues long.

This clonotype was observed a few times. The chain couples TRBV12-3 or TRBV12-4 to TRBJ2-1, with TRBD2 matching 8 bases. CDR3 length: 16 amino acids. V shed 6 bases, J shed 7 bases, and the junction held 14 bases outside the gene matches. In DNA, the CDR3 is TGTGCCAGCAGGCTGGGCCCGGGACTAGAATCGAATGAGCAGTTCTTC. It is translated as CASRLGPGLESNEQFF.

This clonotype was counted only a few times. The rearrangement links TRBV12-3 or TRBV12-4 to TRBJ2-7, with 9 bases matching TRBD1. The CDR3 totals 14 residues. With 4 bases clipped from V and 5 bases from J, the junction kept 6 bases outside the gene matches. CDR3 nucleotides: TGTGCCAGCAGTTACCGGGACAGGGACCACGAGCAGTACTTC. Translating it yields CASSYRDRDHEQYF.

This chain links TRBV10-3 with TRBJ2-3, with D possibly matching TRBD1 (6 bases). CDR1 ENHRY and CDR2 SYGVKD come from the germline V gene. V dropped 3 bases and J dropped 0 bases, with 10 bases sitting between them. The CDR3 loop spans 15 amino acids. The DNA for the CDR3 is TGTGCCATCAGTGACCGGGACACGAGCACAGATACGCAGTATTTT. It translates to CAISDRDTSTDTQYF.

In DNA, the CDR3 is TGTGCCAGCAGCCAAGGGACAGCTGATCAGCCCCAGCATTTT. It codes for CASSQGTADQPQHF. V gene TRBV3-1 combines with J gene TRBJ1-5; perhaps TRBD1 as D (6 bases). Germline loops: CDR1 LGHDT, CDR2 YNNKEL (reference sequence). The CDR3 length is 14 residues. Trimming left V 1 base short and J 5 bases short, with 9 bases between.